These 25 T cell receptor beta chains originate from one sample sequenced in a study of cytomegalovirus exposure and HLA in healthy donors. Primers: 60 Vbeta forward and 13 Jbeta reverse. This table comes from immunoSEQ multiplex PCR, and its TCRdb copy is limited to in-frame clones, with some not included. The table records some 130,000 clones, around 77% of them present only once. The sequenced sample consisted of PBMCs. Source of these receptors: a man between 50 and 59 years old in good health and CMV-seronegative.

This chain uses TRBV5-4 with TRBJ2-1; 7 nucleotides align to TRBD2. Germline CDR1 SGHNT, CDR2 YYREEE (reference sequence). V lost 2 bases and J lost 7; bases outside the gene matches: 9. The CDR3 loop spans 15 amino acids. The CDR3 spells CASSFVGGRTNEQFF. The CDR3 bases are TGTGCCAGCAGCTTCGTAGGCGGGAGAACGAATGAGCAGTTCTTC.

The V and J genes are TRBV25-1 and TRBJ1-2; 7 bases are shared with TRBD1. The V and J ends lost 6 bases and 4 bases, in that order; junction bases with no gene match: 2. The CDR3 sequence is 12 residues long. The germline V gene has CDR1 MGHDK and CDR2 SYGVNS. CDR3 loop: CASSGTAYGYTF. The CDR3 region has the DNA TGTGCCAGCAGCGGGACAGCCTATGGCTACACCTTC.

The rearrangement links TRBV2 to TRBJ1-2; 8 nucleotides align to TRBD1. The CDR3 runs to 16 residues. J gave up 4 bases and V 4 bases, and 11 bases lay outside the gene matches. Germline V gene lookup returns CDR1 SNHLY and CDR2 FYNNEI. DNA for the CDR3: TGTGCCAGCAGTGGGGGACAGGAAGCCGGGCTCTATGGCTACACCTTC. Its protein product is CASSGGQEAGLYGYTF.

The chain links TRBV12-5 to TRBJ2-5; TRBD1 aligns across 7 bases. CDR1 is LGHNT, CDR2 FRNRAP, per germline. J was trimmed by 5 bases and V by 4 bases; bases with no gene match: 13. This CDR3 spans 16 amino acids. Here the CDR3 reads CASGYRRPGQKETQYF. As DNA, the CDR3 is TGTGCTAGTGGTTACCGACGCCCGGGACAGAAGGAGACCCAGTACTTC.

This rearrangement joins TRBV7-2 to TRBJ2-2, with TRBD2 matching 12 bases. This CDR3 has 17 residues. V shed 4 bases, J shed 0 bases, and the junction held 3 bases outside the gene matches. The germline CDR1 and CDR2 sequences are SGHTA and FQGNSA. The CDR3 spells CASSSRTSGANTGELFF. In DNA form, the CDR3 reads TGTGCCAGCAGCTCGCGGACTAGCGGGGCGAACACCGGGGAGCTGTTTTTT.

This clone was detected only a few times. The V gene is TRBV28, the J gene TRBJ1-4, with 7 bases identical to TRBD1. V was pared by 5 bases and J by 8 bases, with 11 bases of the junction left unmatched. This CDR3 contains 15 residues. The germline V gene encodes CDR1 MDHEN and CDR2 SYDVKM. CDR3 loop: CASSPDRAVWEKLFF. CDR3 in DNA: TGTGCCAGCAGTCCCGACAGGGCCGTTTGGGAAAAACTGTTTTTT. Full variable domain (missing parts from reference TRBV28 and TRBJ1-4): DVKVTQSSRYLVKRTGEKVFLECVQDMDHENMFWYRQDPGLGLRLIYFSYDVKMKEKGDIPEGYSVSREKKERFSLILESASTNQTSMYLCASSPDRAVWEKLFFGSGTQLSVL.

The chain combines TRBV19 with TRBJ2-3; 7 bases match TRBD1. Germline assignment: CDR1 LNHDA and CDR2 SQIVND (reference sequence). CDR3 length: 20 residues. V lost 4 bases to trimming and J lost 2 bases; unmatched junction nucleotides: 21. The CDR3 spells CASSKDVRGRIGLDTDTQYF. In DNA, the CDR3 is TGTGCCAGTAGTAAAGATGTAAGGGGGCGGATTGGGCTTGACACAGATACGCAGTATTTT.

The V and J genes are TRBV6-5 and TRBJ2-7; D is perhaps TRBD1 (6 bases). With 6 bases removed from V and 7 bases from J, the gap between germline ends came to 19 bases. The CDR3 length is 14 residues. CDR1 is MNHEY and CDR2 is SVGAGI in the germline V gene. The CDR3 sequence: CASSPGDTLGEQYF. CDR3 coding DNA: TGTGCCAGCAGCCCTGGGGACACGTTGGGAGAGCAGTACTTC.

The DNA of the CDR3 is TGTGCCAGTAAAGCGGGCAGGCTATTGAACACTGAAGCTTTCTTT. This sequence encodes CASKAGRLLNTEAFF. The chain uses TRBV19 and TRBJ1-1; unclear D gene. CDR3 length: 15 amino acids. Germline V gene data show CDR1 as LNHDA and CDR2 as SQIVND (reference sequence). The ends were cut back, 7 bases at V and 0 bases at J, with 15 bases in the middle.

The rearrangement joins TRBV6-1 to TRBJ2-3; 7 positions match TRBD1. In germline, CDR1 is MNHNS, CDR2 SASEGT. The CDR3 is made up of 15 amino acids. J was trimmed by 6 bases and V by 2 bases; bases with no gene match: 8. The chain's CDR3 is CASSEQGGVADTQYF. DNA for the CDR3: TGTGCCAGCAGTGAACAAGGGGGCGTAGCGGATACGCAGTATTTT.

The V gene is TRBV4-1, the J gene TRBJ2-6; D gene ambiguous. CDR3 length equals 15 residues. Germline V gene sequence: CDR1 MGHRA, CDR2 YSYEKL. V lost 1 base to trimming and J lost 0 bases, with 4 bases between them. The CDR3 nucleotides are TGCGCCAGCAGCCAAGGTCTCTCTGGGGCCAACGTCCTGACTTTC. This codes for CASSQGLSGANVLTF.

This rearrangement joins TRBV10-3 to TRBJ1-5; D may be TRBD1 (6 bases). Germline-derived CDR1 and CDR2 are ENHRY and SYGVKD. Trimming left V 2 bases short and J 6 bases short, with 20 bases between. The CDR3 has 17 amino acids. The CDR3 sequence is CAISEGKQGRMSQPQHF. CDR3 DNA sequence: TGTGCCATCAGTGAGGGAAAACAGGGTAGAATGAGTCAGCCCCAGCATTTT.

The gene calls are TRBV6-1 and TRBJ1-4; no definite D call. The CDR3 spans 14 residues. Germline assignment: CDR1 MNHNS and CDR2 SASEGT. The germline V and J ends were trimmed by 0 bases and 8 bases, with 10 bases remaining between them. Here the CDR3 reads CASSEAGAGEKLFF. The CDR3 bases are TGTGCCAGCAGTGAAGCTGGCGCGGGGGAAAAACTGTTTTTT.

The CDR3 coding sequence is TGCAGCGTGTCCGGGACAGCTTACGAGCAGTACTTC. Amino acid sequence: CSVSGTAYEQYF. The chain is built from TRBV29-1 and TRBJ2-5, with TRBD1 identical over 7 bases. The end of the DNA fits TRBJ2-7 better, so the J call may be wrong. The CDR3 consists of 12 residues. CDR1 SQVTM and CDR2 ANQGSEA come from the germline V gene.

This chain uses TRBV5-4 with TRBJ2-3; 7 bases map to TRBD2. V was clipped by 2 bases and J by 4 bases; unmatched bases: 7. The germline V gene has CDR1 SGHNT and CDR2 YYREEE (reference sequence). The CDR3 sequence is 15 residues long. CDR3 DNA: TGTGCCAGCAGCTTTAAGGCGGGAGCTGCAGATACGCAGTATTTT. Amino acids: CASSFKAGAADTQYF.

V and J are TRBV7-3 and TRBJ2-2; D perhaps matches TRBD1 (5 bases). Trimming removed 5 bases at V and 5 bases at J, with 18 bases between. Germline CDR1 SGHTA, CDR2 FQGTGA. This CDR3 is built from 16 residues. The CDR3 spells CASSALAWGRTGELFF. The CDR3 bases are TGTGCCAGCAGCGCGCTGGCCTGGGGCCGGACCGGGGAGCTGTTTTTT. Based on the CDR3 plus reference TRBV7-3 and TRBJ2-2, the full variable domain is GAGVSQTPSNKVTEKGKYVELRCDPISGHTALYWYRQSLGQGPEFLIYFQGTGAADDSGLPNDRFFAVRPEGSVSTLKIQRTERGDSAVYLCASSALAWGRTGELFFGEGSRLTVL.

This clone was detected once. This chain joins TRBV28 and TRBJ2-1, with 7 bases lining up with TRBD1. The ends lost 7 bases at V and 4 bases at J; junction bases unmatched: 16. In germline, CDR1 is MDHEN, CDR2 SYDVKM. This CDR3 comprises 17 residues. For the CDR3, the DNA is TGTGCCAGCACCGGAGTCGACCGGGACAGTGCGTACAATGAGCAGTTCTTC. Encoded protein: CASTGVDRDSAYNEQFF.

To note about this clone: Other DNA sequences of this sample code for an identical CDR3. The genes are TRBV11-2 and TRBJ1-3; D is perhaps TRBD1 (5 bases). The CDR3 runs to 16 residues. Trimming left V 5 bases short and J 2 bases short, with 16 bases between. From germline, CDR1 is SGHAT and CDR2 FQNNGV. This chain's CDR3 is CASSQEGGAAGNTIYF. Here the CDR3 DNA reads TGTGCCAGCAGCCAGGAAGGAGGGGCGGCTGGAAACACCATATATTTT.

This clone came up a few times. The rearrangement links TRBV29-1 to TRBJ2-5, with D tentatively TRBD1 (6 bases). Germline assignment: CDR1 SQVTM and CDR2 ANQGSEA. The V end lost 5 bases, the J end lost 2 bases, and 18 bases lay between the germline ends. This CDR3 spans 15 amino acids. CDR3 nucleotides: TGCAGCGTTAAGTGGGGCACCGACAGGCAAGAGACCCAGTACTTC. Its translation is CSVKWGTDRQETQYF.

The genes are TRBV7-2 and TRBJ2-7, with 8 bases that match TRBD2. Losses at the gene ends were 6 bases for V and 2 bases for J; bases not matched to a gene: 12. The CDR3 totals 16 residues. CDR1 SGHTA and CDR2 FQGNSA come from the germline V gene. The CDR3 DNA reads as TGTGCCAGCAGACATCGTAGCGGGGCTCTCCCCTACGAGCAGTACTTC. The encoded protein is CASRHRSGALPYEQYF.

This chain joins TRBV18 and TRBJ1-1, with 8 positions matching TRBD1. Germline V CDR1 and CDR2: KGHSH, LQKENI. This CDR3 contains 14 residues. After removal of 4 bases from V and 7 bases from J, the junction contained 8 bases not matched to a gene. The CDR3 spells CASSLPQGAGEAFF. CDR3 DNA: TGTGCCAGCTCACTCCCTCAGGGGGCGGGTGAAGCTTTCTTT.

This clone turned up a few times. The V gene is TRBV11-2, the J gene TRBJ2-4; D is perhaps TRBD2 (5 bases). CDR3 size: 14 residues. Germline V gene lookup returns CDR1 SGHAT and CDR2 FQNNGV. V was trimmed by 5 bases and J by 8 bases, leaving 16 bases between them. CDR3 coding DNA: TGTGCCAGCAGCCCGCTCGTCTTGGAGGACATTCAGTACTTC. It encodes CASSPLVLEDIQYF.

A few counts support this clone. The chain recombines TRBV25-1 with TRBJ2-7, with TRBD2 identical over 8 bases. V lost 4 bases, J lost 4 bases, and 6 bases stayed unmatched. This CDR3 comprises 14 residues. Germline CDR1 and CDR2: MGHDK and SYGVNS. The CDR3 here is CASSAPGLGYEQYF. For the CDR3, the DNA is TGTGCCAGCAGTGCTCCGGGACTAGGTTACGAGCAGTACTTC.

This clone was recorded only once. This rearrangement joins TRBV11-2 to TRBJ2-1; D possibly corresponds to TRBD2 (5 bases). Germline assignment: CDR1 SGHAT and CDR2 FQNNGV. This CDR3 contains 12 residues. Trimming cost V 5 bases and J 9 bases, with 11 bases left between them. The CDR3 loop is CASSRWTREQFF. CDR3 DNA sequence: TGTGCCAGCAGCCGTTGGACTCGTGAGCAGTTCTTC.

V and J are TRBV6-1 and TRBJ1-5; D might be TRBD1 (6 bases). The germline gives CDR1 MNHNS, CDR2 SASEGT. The V end was cut by 6 bases, the J end by 4 bases, with 16 bases between. CDR3 size: 15 residues. The CDR3 DNA reads as TGTGCCAGCAGCAGCCAGGGGAGTGGGAATCAGCCCCAGCATTTT. Translated: CASSSQGSGNQPQHF.